The rows below give T cell receptor beta chains drawn from one sample of a study of T cell responses to AZD1222 COVID-19 vaccine. Clones were sequenced by immunoSEQ multiplex PCR, and TCRdb holds only the in-frame ones, with some missing. The sample lists about 96,000 clones, around 91% occurring once. The specimen was peripheral blood, collected on day 0 of MenACWY control vaccination. The receptors were gathered from an adult in good health. Both conserved end residues are part of each CDR3.

>TRBJ2-7|TRBV2
CASSTKTGGSSYEQYF
>TRBJ2-1|TRBV5-1
CASSPALDRGDEQFF
>TRBJ2-3|TRBV6-6
CASGPGLAGGQDTQYF
>TRBJ2-5|TRBV7-7
CASSPGRLAGGETQYF
>TRBJ2-7|TRBV19
CASSRAGSYEQYF
>TRBJ2-5|TRBV29-1
CSVLGDSQETQYF
>TRBJ2-7|TRBV2
CASSSRGSGTAEQYF
>TRBJ2-1|TRBV28
CASSPYRQGMWNEQFF
>TRBJ1-4|TRBV2
CASSAGWDRNEKLFF
>TRBJ1-4|TRBV6-5
CASSYSGEKLFF
>TRBJ1-3|TRBV28
CASSLGNSGNTIYF
>TRBJ1-1|TRBV10-3
CAIRSPETEAFF
>TRBJ2-1|TRBV6-5
CASRKYRGRDEQFF
>TRBJ1-5|TRBV28
CAGLTGGQHTSNQPQHF
>TRBJ1-5|TRBV19
CASMGTGGVQPQHF
>TRBJ2-7|TRBV6-6
CASSSESYEQYF
>TRBJ1-1|TRBV6-2/TRBV6-3
CASSSGGSTEAFF
>TRBJ1-6|TRBV7-2
CASSPLGGIRDSPLHF
>TRBJ1-2|TRBV4-2
CASSQDRGGGYTF
>TRBJ1-2|TRBV3-1/TRBV3-2
CASSQGPIYGYTF
>TRBJ1-6|TRBV6-5
CASSETGNNSPLHF
>TRBJ1-1|TRBV20-1
CSARVYEAFF
>TRBJ2-7|TRBV4-2
CASSVSGGYEQYF
>TRBJ1-1|TRBV28
CASSLLGMNTEAFF
>TRBJ1-4|TRBV5-6
CASSLAGGEKLFF
>TRBJ1-3|TRBV6-5
CASSYSTGGSGNTIYF
>TRBJ2-3|TRBV19
CASIGTGRITDTQYF
>TRBJ1-1|TRBV29-1
CSVEIVGGRLNTEAFF
>TRBJ2-2|TRBV18
CASSPPRVDYTGELFF
>TRBJ2-7|TRBV6-5
CASSYSISSGGDEQYF
>TRBJ2-2|TRBV5-6
CASSPGTDPGELFF
>TRBJ2-5|TRBV3-1/TRBV3-2
CASSQVGGPGQYF
>TRBJ2-1|TRBV13
CASSIGTSGGDEQFF
>TRBJ1-1|TRBV7-9
CASSTSGGNTEAFF
>TRBJ2-6|TRBV5-1
CASSPGAGANVLTF
>TRBJ1-1|TRBV6-6
CASSQGGGAFF
>TRBJ2-2|TRBV9
CASSVASGAGELFF
>TRBJ1-5|TRBV2
CASSNGNGGQPQHF
>TRBJ1-6|TRBV2
CASRPGQPNSPLHF
>TRBJ2-2|TRBV9
CASSVGGSGTGELFF
>TRBJ2-2|TRBV19
CASSMGAVQLFF
>TRBJ1-2|TRBV19
CASTHGGRGNGYTF